This T cell receptor beta chain was observed in a study of human T cells and chemical hapten exposure. Study-level information: The patients were mostly female; they had alopecia areata, totalis or universalis. Variability of per-sample TCR yields stemmed mainly from small differences in pooled library volume.

CDR1 is SGDLS, CDR2 YYNGEE, per germline. The CDR3 runs to 16 residues. The V end was cut by 0 bases, the J end by 0 bases, with 12 bases between. Described time point: patch test 1, 2 weeks after DPC sensitization. The treatment: therapeutic diphenylcyclopropenone sensitization with weekly scalp DPC. Authors' processing steps: Samples had a median of 95,638 TCRs, ranging roughly 20,000 to 750,000. TCRdb re-analysed the RACE reads in MiXCR, keeping a single row per CDR3 protein. None of the V and J calls come from the authors' own analysis; TCRdb made them. The sample yields 74,000 or so distinct CDR3 sequences, roughly 12% seen once.

This receptor was identified in a woman in her sixties or seventies with alopecia areata. Some clones in this sample may be carry-over from other donors' samples. The chain has TRBV9 and TRBJ2-5, with D perhaps matching TRBD1 or TRBD2 (7 bases each). This specimen consisted of whole blood, obtained in connection with sensitization to the hapten diphenylcyclopropenone (DPC). CDR3 protein: CASSVAGGGNQETQYF. For the CDR3, the DNA is TGTGCCAGCAGCGTAGCAGGGGGAGGGAACCAAGAGACCCAGTACTTC.